This entry lists 16 T cell receptor beta chains sequenced from one sample in a study of shared clonotypes between healthy human individuals. Measured with immunoSEQ multiplex PCR; TCRdb has only the in-frame clones, and not every one. The table shows under 150,000 clones, with approximately 70% occurring only once. Sequences were obtained from memory CD8+ T cells sorted from blood. Subset specified: CD45RO+ cells pooled with CCR7-negative TemRA cells. Receptors originate from a woman in her thirties in good health.

The rearrangement uses TRBV19 and TRBJ2-1; the D is unclear. This CDR3 is 16 amino acids long. Germline loops: CDR1 LNHDA, CDR2 SQIVND (reference sequence). V was trimmed by 3 bases and J by 2 bases, leaving 14 bases between them. In nucleotides, the CDR3 is TGTGCCAGTAGTATTTCGGCCCGGTGGCCCTACAATGAGCAGTTCTTC. Translation: CASSISARWPYNEQFF. Based on the CDR3 plus reference TRBV19 and TRBJ2-1, the full variable domain is DGGITQSPKYLFRKEGQNVTLSCEQNLNHDAMYWYRQDPGQGLRLIYYSQIVNDFQKGDIAEGYSVSREKKESFPLTVTSAQKNPTAFYLCASSISARWPYNEQFFGPGTRLTVL.

V usage is TRBV6-6 and J usage is TRBJ2-1; 7 bases are shared with TRBD1. V gave up 0 bases and J gave up 4 bases; unmatched junction bases: 3. Germline CDR1 reads MNHNY; CDR2 reads SVGAGI (reference sequence). This CDR3 has 15 amino acids. For the CDR3, the DNA is TGTGCCAGCAGTTACTCGACAGGGATATACAATGAGCAGTTCTTC. Its protein is CASSYSTGIYNEQFF.

J is TRBJ2-7 and V is TRBV6-1, with D maybe TRBD1 (5 bases). Germline V lookup: CDR1 MNHNS, CDR2 SASEGT. V gave up 4 bases and J gave up 6 bases, with 19 bases separating them. This CDR3 comprises 15 residues. CDR3 coding DNA: TGTGCCAGCAGTGGGGCCGCCGACAGCTCATCCGAGCAGTACTTC. Translating gives CASSGAADSSSEQYF.

A single count supports this clone. The same CDR3 also results from other DNA sequences found in this sample. V gene TRBV10-3 combines with J gene TRBJ2-5, with D possibly TRBD2 on 6 matching bases. Germline assignment: CDR1 ENHRY and CDR2 SYGVKD. The CDR3 has 14 residues. Trimming pared 0 bases from V and 2 bases from J, leaving 7 bases between. As DNA, the CDR3 is TGTGCCATCAGTGAGTCGCTAGCGCAAGAGACCCAGTACTTC. Translated, it gives CAISESLAQETQYF.

On this clone itself: An end of the junction does not agree with germline; a read error may underlie this. The chain recombines TRBV4-1 with TRBJ2-1; D ambiguous. From germline, CDR1 is MGHRA and CDR2 YSYEKL. The CDR3 is 11 amino acids. CDR3 nucleotide sequence: TGTGCCAGCAGCTTAAACAATGAGCAGTTCTTC. This encodes CASSLNNEQFF.

This clone appeared a single time. The CDR3 DNA sequence: TGTGCCAGCACCCGCCGGGGACGAGCTTTCTTT. Amino acid sequence: CASTRRGRAFF. This rearrangement joins TRBV7-3 to TRBJ1-1; D may be TRBD1 (5 bases). CDR1 is SGHTA and CDR2 is FQGTGA in the germline V gene. Trimming removed 7 bases at V and 10 bases at J, with 13 bases between. CDR3 size: 11 residues.

DNA for the CDR3: TGTGCCAGCCGACAGGGCCAATCCTACGAGCAGTACTTC. It codes for CASRQGQSYEQYF. The chain couples TRBV6-1 to TRBJ2-7; 7 positions agree with TRBD1. J lost 1 base, V lost 8 bases, and 5 bases had no gene match. The germline V gene has CDR1 MNHNS and CDR2 SASEGT. The CDR3 is 13 residues long.

The chain is built from TRBV7-8 and TRBJ1-1; D call uncertain. The CDR3 runs to 15 residues. Germline-derived CDR1 and CDR2 are SGHVS and FQNEAQ. The V and J ends lost 2 bases and 0 bases respectively, with 10 bases between them. CDR3 residues: CASSLIGGMNTEAFF. CDR3 nucleotides: TGTGCCAGCAGCTTAATCGGAGGGATGAACACTGAAGCTTTCTTT.

J is TRBJ2-5 and V is TRBV5-6; 10 positions agree with TRBD2. J was trimmed by 5 bases and V by 3 bases; bases with no gene match: 7. CDR1 is SGHDT and CDR2 is YYEEEE in the germline V gene. There are 15 residues in the CDR3. DNA for the CDR3: TGTGCCAGCAGCTCGGTAGCGGGAGGAGGGGAGACCCAGTACTTC. It yields the protein CASSSVAGGGETQYF.

CDR3 DNA: TGTGCCAGCAGCGTAGATGGGGGGGCGATAAATGAGCAGTTCTTC. It yields the protein CASSVDGGAINEQFF. J is TRBJ2-1 and V is TRBV9; D is perhaps TRBD2 (7 bases). The CDR3 runs to 15 residues. The germline gives CDR1 SGDLS, CDR2 YYNGEE. Trimming stripped 0 bases from V and 7 bases from J, with 14 bases between.

In this sample, this clone turned up a few times. The same CDR3 can be traced to other DNA sequences in this sample. The chain has TRBV6-1 and TRBJ2-6, with D uncertain. Germline CDR1 is MNHNS and CDR2 is SASEGT. Trimming pared 1 base from V and 0 bases from J, leaving 4 bases between. The CDR3 loop spans 15 amino acids. The CDR3 nucleotides are TGTGCCAGCAGTGAAGGAAGCTCTGGGGCCAACGTCCTGACTTTC. As protein: CASSEGSSGANVLTF.

The V call is TRBV27, the J call TRBJ1-1, with D hard to call. V was clipped by 3 bases and J by 2 bases, with 7 bases between them. Germline CDR1 and CDR2: MNHEY and SMNVEV (reference sequence). The CDR3 covers 13 residues. CDR3 coding DNA: TGTGCCAGCAGTTTTATTGATAACACTGAAGCTTTCTTT. Residues: CASSFIDNTEAFF.

The J gene is TRBJ2-7, the V gene TRBV2, with D maybe TRBD2 (5 bases). The CDR3 runs to 13 residues. V was trimmed by 8 bases and J by 6 bases, leaving 17 bases between them. Germline V gene lookup returns CDR1 SNHLY and CDR2 FYNNEI. The CDR3, as DNA: TGTGCCAGCTCCAAAAGGGAGCGAGGCGAGCAGTACTTC. This translates into CASSKRERGEQYF.

In this sample, this clone turned up once. The genes are TRBV7-9 and TRBJ1-1; D not resolved. The germline V and J ends were trimmed by 0 bases and 5 bases, with 10 bases remaining between them. The CDR3 is made up of 14 amino acids. Germline values: CDR1 SEHNR, CDR2 FQNEAQ (reference sequence). CDR3 bases: TGTGCCAGCAGCTTAGCAGGGTTTGGTACTGAAGCTTTCTTT. As protein: CASSLAGFGTEAFF.

The chain combines TRBV25-1 with TRBJ2-1; 7 nucleotides align to TRBD1. The J segment lost 5 bases and the V segment lost 3 bases, leaving 10 bases of the junction unmatched. CDR3 size: 16 residues. Germline V gene sequence: CDR1 MGHDK, CDR2 SYGVNS. The DNA of the CDR3 is TGTGCCAGCAGTGAGCCGGGACAGAGCTTAAACAATGAGCAGTTCTTC. This codes for CASSEPGQSLNNEQFF.

The rearrangement links TRBV6-1 to TRBJ1-1, with 7 bases that match TRBD1. The CDR3 covers 15 residues. V trimming: 5 bases; J trimming: 2 bases; junction bases outside the gene matches: 8. Per germline, CDR1 MNHNS and CDR2 SASEGT. The CDR3 region is CASSPYRGSNTEAFF. In DNA form, the CDR3 reads TGTGCCAGCAGTCCCTACAGGGGAAGTAACACTGAAGCTTTCTTT.